These T cell receptor beta chains were read from a single sample in a study of T cells in Graves' hyperthyroidism and ophthalmopathy. A single record per CDR3 protein comes from TCRdb applying MiXCR to the multiplex PCR reads. Among a few hundred thousand distinct CDR3 sequences listed, more than 15% were seen once. Sequencing was carried out using blood. The source of these receptors is a woman aged 30 to 39 with Graves' hyperthyroidism. CDR3s include the opening cysteine and the closing phenylalanine or tryptophan. Each record gives: CDR3 length, V gene, J gene, CDR3 protein.

>14|TRBV7-2|TRBJ2-7
CASSLAHSTYEQYF
>13|TRBV24-1|TRBJ1-2
CATSEGDFYGYTF
>13|TRBV7-8|TRBJ2-1
CASSLFSGVEQFF
>14|TRBV19|TRBJ1-2
CASRLKDEDYGYTF
>16|TRBV27|TRBJ2-1
CASSWEQGRSYNEQFF
>12|TRBV20-1|TRBJ2-1
CSASYYNNEQFF
>13|TRBV11-2|TRBJ2-1
CASSLDTLYEQFF
>12|TRBV6-6|TRBJ1-4
CASSYEGEKLFF
>13|TRBV5-4|TRBJ2-1
CASSHETSVEQFF
>13|TRBV24-1|TRBJ2-2
CATSDRGPGELFF
>15|TRBV7-9|TRBJ1-1
CASSLGLRGGGVAFF
>13|TRBV29-1|TRBJ2-3
CSVLVTGADTQYF
>14|TRBV20-1|TRBJ1-1
CSAFHTTENTEAFF
>13|TRBV12-3/TRBV12-4|TRBJ2-5
CASSLERGLTQYF
>14|TRBV5-6|TRBJ1-5
CASSRLDSNQPQHF
>13|TRBV20-1|TRBJ2-1
CSATSGVDNEQFF
>14|TRBV2|TRBJ2-4
CASRGTSGNSIQYF
>14|TRBV15|TRBJ2-7
CATSPEGQTYEQYF
>16|TRBV24-1|TRBJ2-3
CATSGPSGLSVDTQYF
>13|TRBV7-9|TRBJ1-3
CASSPPRGNTIYF
>13|TRBV13|TRBJ2-7
CASSLSLTYEQYF
>14|TRBV20-1|TRBJ1-1
CSAPGGPGWTEAFF
>13|TRBV28|TRBJ2-2
CASSLENPGELFF
>15|TRBV6-1|TRBJ2-7
CASTIGRWSSYEQYF
>15|TRBV12-3/TRBV12-4|TRBJ2-2
CASSFGTGDDGELFF
>18|TRBV6-2/TRBV6-3|TRBJ2-5
CASSWIPPVGRGGETQYF
>13|TRBV12-3/TRBV12-4|TRBJ2-7
CASSLPASYEQYF
>16|TRBV3-1|TRBJ2-3
CASSPMLAGATDTQYF
>16|TRBV7-9|TRBJ2-3
CASSFEGLAGVDTQYF
>15|TRBV18|TRBJ2-1
CASSPGGLHYNEQFF
>18|TRBV10-3|TRBJ2-1
CAISEEGAREGAYNEQFF
>19|TRBV3-1|TRBJ2-3
CASSHLLAGGQTNTDTQYF
>14|TRBV24-1|TRBJ2-5
CATSDWTDQETQYF
>15|TRBV6-5|TRBJ1-3
CASSYLADSGNTIYF
>13|TRBV28|TRBJ2-7
CASRGTDSYEQYF
>16|TRBV24-1|TRBJ2-3
CATSDPIQGKSDTQYF
>15|TRBV27|TRBJ2-7
CASSSLTGMSYEQYF